This T cell receptor (beta chain) was sequenced for a study of monozygotic twins with cystic fibrosis. Trimming took 3 bases from V and 6 from J, leaving 14 bases between them. The CDR3 is 13 residues long. In germline, CDR1 is GTSNPN, CDR2 SVGIG (reference sequence). Points from the study as a whole: In 13 of 16 pairs, V gene usage was closest to the co-twin's. The repertoire was suggested to be naive-dominated, clonality median approximately 0.009.

Assay: immunoSEQ multiplex PCR; the TCRdb copy retains only in-frame clones and omits some. The repertoire consists of 25,000 to 30,000 clones, with 96% occurring once and the leading ten covering about 2.9%. Concerning this clone: What it binds is unknown.

This chain uses TRBV30 with TRBJ1-1, with D possibly matching TRBD1 (5 bases). Input material: blood. The source of this sequence is a girl aged 2-9 years with cystic fibrosis. Written as DNA, the CDR3 is TGTGCCTGGAGCCCAACGGGGGTATCTGAAGCTTTCTTT. It is translated as CAWSPTGVSEAFF.